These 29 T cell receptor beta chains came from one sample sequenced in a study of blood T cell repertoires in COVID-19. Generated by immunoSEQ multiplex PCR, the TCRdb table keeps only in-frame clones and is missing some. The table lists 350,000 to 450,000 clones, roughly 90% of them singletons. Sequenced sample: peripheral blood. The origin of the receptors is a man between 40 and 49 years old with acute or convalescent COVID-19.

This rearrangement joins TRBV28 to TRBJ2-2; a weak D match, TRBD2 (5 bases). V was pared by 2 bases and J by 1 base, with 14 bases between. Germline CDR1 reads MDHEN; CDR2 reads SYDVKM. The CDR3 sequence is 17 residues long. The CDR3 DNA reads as TGTGCCAGCAGTTTAGAGTGGGAGCGTAAGAACACCGGGGAGCTGTTTTTT. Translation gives CASSLEWERKNTGELFF.

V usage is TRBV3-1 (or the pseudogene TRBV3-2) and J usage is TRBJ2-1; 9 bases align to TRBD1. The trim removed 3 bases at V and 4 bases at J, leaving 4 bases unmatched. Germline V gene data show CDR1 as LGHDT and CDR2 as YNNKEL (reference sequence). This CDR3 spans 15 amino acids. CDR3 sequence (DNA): TGTGCCAGCAGCCAGGGACAGGGCACGTACAATGAGCAGTTCTTC. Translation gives CASSQGQGTYNEQFF.

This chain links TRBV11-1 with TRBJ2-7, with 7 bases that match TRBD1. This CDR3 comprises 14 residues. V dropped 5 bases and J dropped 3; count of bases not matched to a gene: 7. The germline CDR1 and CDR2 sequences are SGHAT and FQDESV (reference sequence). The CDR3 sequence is CASSPRQGGYEQYF. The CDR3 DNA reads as TGTGCCAGCAGCCCCCGACAGGGTGGCTACGAGCAGTACTTC.

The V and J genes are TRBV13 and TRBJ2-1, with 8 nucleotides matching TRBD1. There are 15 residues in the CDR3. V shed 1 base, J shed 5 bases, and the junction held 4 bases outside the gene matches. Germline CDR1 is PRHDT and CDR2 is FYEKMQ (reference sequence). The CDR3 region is CASSLAGTGDNEQFF. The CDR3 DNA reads TGTGCCAGCAGCTTAGCCGGGACAGGAGACAATGAGCAGTTCTTC. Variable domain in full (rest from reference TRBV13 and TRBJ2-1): AAGVIQSPRHLIKEKRETATLKCYPIPRHDTVYWYQQGPGQDPQFLISFYEKMQSDKGSIPDRFSAQQFSDYHSELNMSSLELGDSALYFCASSLAGTGDNEQFFGPGTRLTVL.

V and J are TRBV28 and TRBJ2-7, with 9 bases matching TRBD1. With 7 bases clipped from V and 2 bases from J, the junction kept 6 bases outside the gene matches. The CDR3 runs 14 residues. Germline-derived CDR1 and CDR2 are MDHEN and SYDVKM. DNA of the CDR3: TGTGCCAGCAACAGGGGGCCCCTGACCTACGAGCAGTACTTC. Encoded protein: CASNRGPLTYEQYF.

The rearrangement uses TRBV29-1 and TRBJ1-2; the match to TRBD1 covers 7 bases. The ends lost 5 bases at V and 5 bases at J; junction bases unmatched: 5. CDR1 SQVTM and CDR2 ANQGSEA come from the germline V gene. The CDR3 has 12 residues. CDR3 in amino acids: CSVWGQLYGYTF. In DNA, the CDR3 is TGCAGCGTTTGGGGACAGCTTTATGGCTACACCTTC. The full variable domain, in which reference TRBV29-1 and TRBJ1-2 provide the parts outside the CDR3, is SAVISQKPSRDICQRGTSLTIQCQVDSQVTMMFWYRQQPGQSLTLIATANQGSEATYESGFVIDKFPISRPNLTFSTLTVSNMSPEDSSIYLCSVWGQLYGYTFGSGTRLTVV.

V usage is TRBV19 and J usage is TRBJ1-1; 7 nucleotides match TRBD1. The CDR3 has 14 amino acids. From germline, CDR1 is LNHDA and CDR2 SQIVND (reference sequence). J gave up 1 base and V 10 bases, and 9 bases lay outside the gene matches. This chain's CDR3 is CATKSQGQNTEAFF. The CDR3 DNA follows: TGTGCCACCAAGTCACAGGGGCAGAACACTGAAGCTTTCTTT. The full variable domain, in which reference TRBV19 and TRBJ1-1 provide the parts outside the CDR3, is DGGITQSPKYLFRKEGQNVTLSCEQNLNHDAMYWYRQDPGQGLRLIYYSQIVNDFQKGDIAEGYSVSREKKESFPLTVTSAQKNPTAFYLCATKSQGQNTEAFFGQGTRLTVV.

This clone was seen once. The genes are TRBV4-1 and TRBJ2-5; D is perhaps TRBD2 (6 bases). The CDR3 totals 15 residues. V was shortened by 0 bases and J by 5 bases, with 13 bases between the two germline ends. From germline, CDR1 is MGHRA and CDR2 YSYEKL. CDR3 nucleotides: TGCGCCAGCAGCCAAGATGGTTACAGCGGGGAGACCCAGTACTTC. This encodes CASSQDGYSGETQYF.

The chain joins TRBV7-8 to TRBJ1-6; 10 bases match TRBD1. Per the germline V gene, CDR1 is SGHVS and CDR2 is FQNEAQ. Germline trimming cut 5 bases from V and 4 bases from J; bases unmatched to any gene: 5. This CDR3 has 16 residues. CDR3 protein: CASSPRTGGYNSPLHF. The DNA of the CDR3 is TGTGCCAGCAGCCCGCGGACAGGGGGTTATAATTCACCCCTCCACTTT.

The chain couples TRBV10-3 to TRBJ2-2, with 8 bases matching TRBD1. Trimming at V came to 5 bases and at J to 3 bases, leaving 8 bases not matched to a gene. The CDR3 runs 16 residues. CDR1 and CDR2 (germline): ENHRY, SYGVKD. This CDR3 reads CAISYAGQGDTGELFF. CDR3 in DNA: TGTGCCATCAGTTACGCCGGACAGGGCGACACCGGGGAGCTGTTTTTT.

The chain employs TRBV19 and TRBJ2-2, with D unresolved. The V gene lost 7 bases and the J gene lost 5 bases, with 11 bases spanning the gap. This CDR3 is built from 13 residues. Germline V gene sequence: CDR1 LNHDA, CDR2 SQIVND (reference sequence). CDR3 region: CASTLSETGELFF. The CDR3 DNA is TGTGCCAGTACATTGAGTGAAACCGGGGAGCTGTTTTTT.

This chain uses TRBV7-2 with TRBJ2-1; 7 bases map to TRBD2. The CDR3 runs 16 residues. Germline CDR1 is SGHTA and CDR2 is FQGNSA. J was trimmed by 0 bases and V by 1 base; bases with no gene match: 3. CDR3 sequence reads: CASSLGAGRSYNEQFF. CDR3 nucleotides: TGTGCCAGCAGCTTAGGAGCGGGGCGCTCCTACAATGAGCAGTTCTTC.

CDR3 sequence (DNA): TGTGCCAGCAGTGAAGGGGGACAGGGGAACACTGAAGCTTTCTTT. It yields the protein CASSEGGQGNTEAFF. The rearrangement links TRBV2 to TRBJ1-1, with TRBD1 matching over 9 bases. This CDR3 spans 15 amino acids. Germline V gene data show CDR1 as SNHLY and CDR2 as FYNNEI. V gave up 1 base and J gave up 1 base; unmatched junction bases: 1.

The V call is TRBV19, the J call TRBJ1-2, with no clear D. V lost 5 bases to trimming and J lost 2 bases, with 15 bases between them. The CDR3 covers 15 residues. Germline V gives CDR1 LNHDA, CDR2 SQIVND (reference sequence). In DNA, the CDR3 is TGTGCCAGTAGTGGCCTGATAACCACCAACTATGGCTACACCTTC. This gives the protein CASSGLITTNYGYTF.

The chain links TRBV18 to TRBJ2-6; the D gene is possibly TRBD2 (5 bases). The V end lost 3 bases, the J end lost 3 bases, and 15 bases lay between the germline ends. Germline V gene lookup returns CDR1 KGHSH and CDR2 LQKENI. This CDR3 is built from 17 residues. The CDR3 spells CASSPNPRGGGANVLTF. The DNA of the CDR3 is TGTGCCAGCTCACCGAATCCTCGCGGAGGTGGGGCCAACGTCCTGACTTTC.

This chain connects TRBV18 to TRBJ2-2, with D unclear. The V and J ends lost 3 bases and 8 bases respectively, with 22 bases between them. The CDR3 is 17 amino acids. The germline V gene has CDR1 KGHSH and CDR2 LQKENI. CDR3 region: CASSPSQTTSRTGELFF. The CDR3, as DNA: TGTGCCAGCTCACCTTCACAGACCACTTCTCGTACGGGGGAGCTGTTTTTT.

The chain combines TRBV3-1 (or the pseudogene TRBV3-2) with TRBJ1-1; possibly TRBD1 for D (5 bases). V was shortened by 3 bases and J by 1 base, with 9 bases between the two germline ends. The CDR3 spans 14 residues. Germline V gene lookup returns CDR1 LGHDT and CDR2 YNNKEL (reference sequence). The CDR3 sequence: CASSHQGGNTEAFF. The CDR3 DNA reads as TGTGCCAGCAGCCATCAGGGTGGGAACACTGAAGCTTTCTTT.

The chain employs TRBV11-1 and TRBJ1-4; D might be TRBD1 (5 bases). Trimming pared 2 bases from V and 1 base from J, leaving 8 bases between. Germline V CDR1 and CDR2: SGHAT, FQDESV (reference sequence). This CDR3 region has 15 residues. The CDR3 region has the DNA TGTGCCAGCAGCTTATTCGGACAAACTAATGAAAAACTGTTTTTT. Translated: CASSLFGQTNEKLFF.

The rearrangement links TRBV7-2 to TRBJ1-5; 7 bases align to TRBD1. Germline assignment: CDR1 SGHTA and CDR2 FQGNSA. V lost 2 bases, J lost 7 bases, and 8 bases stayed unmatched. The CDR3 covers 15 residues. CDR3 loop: CASSLNRGEEQPQHF. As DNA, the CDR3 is TGTGCCAGCAGCTTAAACAGGGGCGAAGAACAGCCCCAGCATTTT. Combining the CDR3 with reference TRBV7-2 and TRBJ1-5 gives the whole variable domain GAGVSQSPSNKVTEKGKDVELRCDPISGHTALYWYRQSLGQGLEFLIYFQGNSAPDKSGLPSDRFSAERTGGSVSTLTIQRTQQEDSAVYLCASSLNRGEEQPQHFGDGTRLSIL.

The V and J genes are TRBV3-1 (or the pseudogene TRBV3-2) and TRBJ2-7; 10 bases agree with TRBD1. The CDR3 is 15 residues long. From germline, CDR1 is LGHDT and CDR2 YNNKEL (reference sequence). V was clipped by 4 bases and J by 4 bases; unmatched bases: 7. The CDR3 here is CASSLGTGALYEQYF. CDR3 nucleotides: TGTGCCAGCAGCCTCGGGACAGGGGCTTTGTACGAGCAGTACTTC.

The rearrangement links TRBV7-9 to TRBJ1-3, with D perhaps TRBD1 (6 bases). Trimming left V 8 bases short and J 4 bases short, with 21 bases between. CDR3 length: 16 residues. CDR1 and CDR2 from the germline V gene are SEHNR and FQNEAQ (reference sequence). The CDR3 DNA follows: TGTGCCAGCGGCACAGGGTCAGGGTTACGGGGAAACACCATATATTTT. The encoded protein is CASGTGSGLRGNTIYF.

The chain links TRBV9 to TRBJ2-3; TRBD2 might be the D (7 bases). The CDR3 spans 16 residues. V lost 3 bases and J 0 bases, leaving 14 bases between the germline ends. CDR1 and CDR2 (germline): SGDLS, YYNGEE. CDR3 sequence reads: CASSAQGRGSTDTQYF. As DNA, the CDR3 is TGTGCCAGCAGCGCCCAAGGGAGGGGGAGCACAGATACGCAGTATTTT.

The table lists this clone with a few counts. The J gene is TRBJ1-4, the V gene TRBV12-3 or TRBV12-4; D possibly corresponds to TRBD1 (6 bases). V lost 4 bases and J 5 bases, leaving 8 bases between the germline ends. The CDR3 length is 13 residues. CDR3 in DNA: TGTGCCAGCAGTTCCGGACAGAATGAAAAACTGTTTTTT. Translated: CASSSGQNEKLFF.

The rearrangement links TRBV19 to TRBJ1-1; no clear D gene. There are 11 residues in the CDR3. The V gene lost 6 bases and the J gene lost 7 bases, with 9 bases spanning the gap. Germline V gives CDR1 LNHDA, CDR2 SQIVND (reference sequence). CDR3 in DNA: TGTGCCAGTAGGACGGACTTTGAAGCTTTCTTT. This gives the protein CASRTDFEAFF.

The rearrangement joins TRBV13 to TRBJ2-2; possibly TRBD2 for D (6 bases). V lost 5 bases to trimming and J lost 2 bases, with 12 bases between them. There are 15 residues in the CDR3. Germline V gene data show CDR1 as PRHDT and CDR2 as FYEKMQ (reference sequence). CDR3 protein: CASSPSGGNTGELFF. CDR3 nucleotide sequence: TGTGCCAGCAGCCCTTCCGGGGGTAACACCGGGGAGCTGTTTTTT.

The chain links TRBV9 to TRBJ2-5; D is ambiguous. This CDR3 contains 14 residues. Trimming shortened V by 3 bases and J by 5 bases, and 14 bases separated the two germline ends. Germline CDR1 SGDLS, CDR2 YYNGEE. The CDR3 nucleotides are TGTGCCAGCAGCGGAGATCGGGTTTCGGAGACCCAGTACTTC. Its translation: CASSGDRVSETQYF.

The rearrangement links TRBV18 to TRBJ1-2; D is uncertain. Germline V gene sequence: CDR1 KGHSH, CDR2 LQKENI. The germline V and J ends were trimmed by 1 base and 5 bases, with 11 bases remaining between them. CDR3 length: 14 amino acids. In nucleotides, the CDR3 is TGTGCCAGCTCACCACTTGAGAGCGGGTATGGCTACACCTTC. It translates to CASSPLESGYGYTF.

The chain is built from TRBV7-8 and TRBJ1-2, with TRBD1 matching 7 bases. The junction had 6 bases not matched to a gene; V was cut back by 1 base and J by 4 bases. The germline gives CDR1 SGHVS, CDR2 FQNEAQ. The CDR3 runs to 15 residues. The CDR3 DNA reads TGTGCCAGCAGCTTAGTTCCCCGGGACAGCTATGGCTACACCTTC. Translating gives CASSLVPRDSYGYTF. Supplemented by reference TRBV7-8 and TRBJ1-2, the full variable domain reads GAGVSQSPRYKVAKRGQDVALRCDPISGHVSLFWYQQALGQGPEFLTYFQNEAQLDKSGLPSDRFFAERPEGSVSTLKIQRTQQEDSAVYLCASSLVPRDSYGYTFGSGTRLTVV.

The CDR3: CATSPKADGPYEQYF. CDR3 sequence (DNA): TGTGCCACCAGCCCCAAAGCGGACGGACCCTACGAGCAGTACTTC. The J gene is TRBJ2-7, the V gene TRBV15, with a tentative D call TRBD2 (5 bases). The germline gives CDR1 LNHNV, CDR2 YYDKDF (reference sequence). The CDR3 totals 15 residues. With 5 bases removed from V and 2 bases from J, the gap between germline ends came to 16 bases.